The clone carrying this T cell receptor delta chain occurred a few times. TCRdb's protein sequence differs at residue 8 from the translated DNA; the protein presented here follows the DNA. TCRdb used CATT to re-call clones from the reads. The repertoire holds about 4,200 delta-chain clones, with around 15% as singletons. This entry is derived from a study of gamma-delta chains in newborns, infants, children. This CDR3 has 17 residues. Germline-derived CDR1 and CDR2 are GEAIGNYY and EKD. V dropped 0 bases and J dropped 4 bases, with 12 bases sitting between them. The origin of this receptor is a child who was a newborn, infant or young child, either healthy, febrile or measles-vaccinated (not recorded which). This chain joins TRDV2 and TRDJ3, with D possibly TRDD3 on 6 matching bases. The sample taken for sequencing was blood. The CDR3 bases are TGTGCCTGTGACACCTTTGGGGGTACTTGGGACACCCGACAGATGTTTTTC. This sequence encodes CACDTFGGTWDTRQMFF.